This T cell receptor (beta chain) was sequenced during a study of T cell responses to AZD1222 COVID-19 vaccine. Study-wide results and caveats: Variant regions that are unmutated are reportedly the target of nearly half of spike-specific TCRs. CD4 TCRs covered the whole spike, strongest at regions 160-218 and 743-854. Donors were largely white British and mainly female; clonal diversity was possibly underestimated. Just a handful of people given AZD1222 tested seropositive at baseline.

Comments on this clone: The antigen is not known.

Trimming left V 3 bases short and J 3 bases short, with 21 bases between. CDR3 size: 18 residues. Germline V gene data show CDR1 as MDHEN and CDR2 as SYDVKM. Data came from immunoSEQ multiplex PCR; TCRdb stores just in-frame clones and leaves some out. The data show 120,000 to 150,000 clones, 80% to 95% seen once. The receptor's source is an adult who received the AZD1222 COVID-19 vaccine. The rearrangement uses TRBV28 and TRBJ1-3; D possibly corresponds to TRBD1 (6 bases). The input for sequencing was peripheral blood, taken 28 days after the second AZD1222 dose. The CDR3 here is CASSFGGHPIGSGNTIYF. The CDR3 nucleotides are TGTGCCAGCAGTTTTGGGGGACACCCGATCGGGAGTGGAAACACCATATATTTT.